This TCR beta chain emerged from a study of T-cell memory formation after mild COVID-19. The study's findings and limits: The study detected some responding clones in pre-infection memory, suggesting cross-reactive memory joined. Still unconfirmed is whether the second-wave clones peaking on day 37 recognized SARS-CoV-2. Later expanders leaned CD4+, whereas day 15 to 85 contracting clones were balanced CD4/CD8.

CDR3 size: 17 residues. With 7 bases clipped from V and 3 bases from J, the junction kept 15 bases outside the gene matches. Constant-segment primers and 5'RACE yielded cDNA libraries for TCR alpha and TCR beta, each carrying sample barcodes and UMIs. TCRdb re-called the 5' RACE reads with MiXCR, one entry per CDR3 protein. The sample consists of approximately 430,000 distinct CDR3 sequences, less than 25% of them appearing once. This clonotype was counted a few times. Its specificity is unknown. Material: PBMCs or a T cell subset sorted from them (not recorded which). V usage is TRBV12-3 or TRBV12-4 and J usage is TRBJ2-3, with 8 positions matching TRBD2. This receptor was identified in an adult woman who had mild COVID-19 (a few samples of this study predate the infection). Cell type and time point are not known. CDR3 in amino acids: CASTHERPGLVTDTQYF. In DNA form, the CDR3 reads TGTGCCAGCACCCATGAAAGGCCGGGACTAGTAACAGATACGCAGTATTTT.